This paragraph covers one T cell receptor (beta chain) sequence. Its target is not known. The record originates from a study of T cell responses to AZD1222 COVID-19 vaccine. Study at large: Researchers grouped second doses given at about 4 or about 12 weeks into one pool.

Findings and limits, study-wide: White British donors predominated, females outnumbered males, and clonal diversity was possibly underestimated. Within unmutated variant regions lay the reported targets of nearly half of spike-specific TCRs.

Libraries were prepared by immunoSEQ multiplex PCR; TCRdb keeps only in-frame clonotypes and omits some of them. The repertoire holds roughly 44,000 clones, with 83% as singletons. From germline, CDR1 is WNHNN and CDR2 SYGVQD (reference sequence). The V gene end was trimmed by 7 bases and the J gene end by 8 bases; junction bases not matched to a gene: 12. The CDR3 sequence is 15 residues long. The clonotype was recovered from an adult in good health. The V gene is TRBV10-1, the J gene TRBJ2-2; TRBD1 agrees at 8 bases. This material consisted of peripheral blood, taken on day 0 of AZD1222 vaccination. CDR3 in amino acids: CASTPGQGGKGELFF. Here the CDR3 DNA reads TGCGCCAGCACTCCAGGACAGGGAGGAAAGGGGGAGCTGTTTTTT.